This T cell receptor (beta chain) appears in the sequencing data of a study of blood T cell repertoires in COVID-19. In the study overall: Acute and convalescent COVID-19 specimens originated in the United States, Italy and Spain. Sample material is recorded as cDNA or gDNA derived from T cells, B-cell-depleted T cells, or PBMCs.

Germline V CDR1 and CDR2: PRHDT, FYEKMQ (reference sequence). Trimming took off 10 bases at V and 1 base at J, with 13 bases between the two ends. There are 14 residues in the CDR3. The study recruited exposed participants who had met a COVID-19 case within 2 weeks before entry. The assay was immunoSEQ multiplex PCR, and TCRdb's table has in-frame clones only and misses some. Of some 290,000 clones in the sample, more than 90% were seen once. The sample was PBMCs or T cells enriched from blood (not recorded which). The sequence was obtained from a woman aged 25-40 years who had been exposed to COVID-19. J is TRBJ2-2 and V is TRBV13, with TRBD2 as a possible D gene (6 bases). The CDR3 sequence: CATPGRGNTGELFF. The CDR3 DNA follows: TGTGCCACCCCCGGGCGGGGGAACACCGGGGAGCTGTTTTTT.